This T cell receptor beta chain emerged from a study of Graves' ophthalmopathy and Graves' hyperthyroidism. Across the whole study: Absence of ophthalmopathy within 18 months of follow-up defined stable hyperthyroidism.

From germline, CDR1 is DFQATT and CDR2 SNEGSKA (reference sequence). Trimming shortened V by 6 bases and J by 4 bases, and 13 bases separated the two germline ends. The CDR3 has 13 amino acids. Study observations and caveats: Using a 13-signature model, the authors split ophthalmopathy from stable hyperthyroidism, with about 90% sensitivity and about 80% specificity.

As for this clonotype: Its antigen is not known.

As the template, RNA transcripts were used to amplify TCR beta CDR3 regions. RT-PCR was first run with HTBI primers, then multiplex PCR in a second round. TCRdb fed the multiplex PCR reads into MiXCR, producing one record per CDR3 protein. The repertoire includes about 1.2 million distinct CDR3 sequences, less than 45% of them detected once, and around 10% sits in the top ten. Other autoimmune diseases, uncontrolled infections, pregnancy or lactation led to the exclusion of patients. Material: peripheral blood or thyroid tissue (not recorded which). This sequence joins TRBV20-1 and TRBJ1-5; no definite D call. This receptor was obtained from an adult man with Graves' hyperthyroidism. CDR3 amino acids: CSASSQANQPQHF. CDR3 DNA sequence: TGCAGTGCCAGCAGCCAAGCTAATCAGCCCCAGCATTTT.